The clone carrying this T cell receptor beta chain has only a few counts. No antigen is known for it. Some clones are missing from TCRdb's copy, which holds only in-frame ones; the method was immunoSEQ multiplex PCR. This table holds fewer than 350,000 clones, approximately 87% found once. This specimen belongs to a study of cytomegalovirus exposure and HLA in healthy donors. Study results and limitations: CMV antigen specificity was confirmed in vitro for a few CMV-associated chains. High specificity and sensitivity for cytomegalovirus status were reported for the classifier.

V gave up 5 bases and J gave up 7 bases; unmatched junction bases: 5. The CDR3 covers 13 residues. The germline gives CDR1 LNHDA, CDR2 SQIVND (reference sequence). The TCR originated in a woman younger than 35 in good health and CMV-seronegative. Sequences were obtained from PBMCs. J is TRBJ1-2 and V is TRBV19, with TRBD1 matching 9 bases. This chain's CDR3 is CASSARTGVGYTF. CDR3 DNA sequence: TGTGCCAGTAGTGCCCGGACAGGGGTTGGCTACACCTTC.